One and the same sample provided the 17 T cell receptor beta chains below, sequenced in a study of prognosis after radiotherapy for stage I lung cancer. Two-round multiplex PCR on genomic DNA was the method by which TCR beta CDR3 was amplified. TRBV and TRBJ genes each had their own specific primers in first-round PCR. Each CDR3 protein is one row after TCRdb ran MiXCR on the multiplex PCR reads. The profile shows about 24,000 distinct CDR3 sequences, around 39% of them singletons. This material consisted of PBMCs, taken before or after stereotactic body radiation therapy (not recorded which). These receptors were taken from a donor aged 50 or older with non-small cell lung cancer.

This clonotype is labeled medium-sized. The V call is TRBV11-2, the J call TRBJ1-6; TRBD1 matches at 8 bases. J gave up 8 bases and V 4 bases, and 13 bases lay outside the gene matches. Germline CDR1 reads SGHAT; CDR2 reads FQNNGV. This CDR3 is built from 17 residues. The CDR3 loop is CASSSIPEDRADSPLHF. For the CDR3, the DNA is TGTGCCAGCAGCTCCATACCGGAGGACAGGGCTGATTCACCCCTCCACTTT.

This clonotype was recorded at least ten times. The gene calls are TRBV6-2 or TRBV6-3 and TRBJ1-3; D ambiguous. V was cut by 4 bases and J by 2 bases, with 6 bases left in between. The germline V gene encodes CDR1 MNHEY and CDR2 SVGEGT. The CDR3 is 13 amino acids. CDR3 amino acids: CASSWTTGNTIYF. The CDR3, as DNA: TGTGCCAGCAGTTGGACTACTGGAAACACCATATATTTT.

This clonotype was picked up many times. This sequence joins TRBV7-2 and TRBJ2-1; 11 bases are a match to TRBD2. The J segment lost 3 bases and the V segment lost 5 bases, leaving 12 bases of the junction unmatched. The CDR3 totals 18 residues. Germline V lookup: CDR1 SGHTA, CDR2 FQGNSA. The DNA for the CDR3 is TGTGCCAGCAGCATTAGCGGGAGGGCCACAAGTCGCTACAATGAGCAGTTCTTC. This gives the protein CASSISGRATSRYNEQFF.

This clonotype showed up many times. The chain has TRBV20-1 and TRBJ1-1; D is ambiguous. This CDR3 is 14 amino acids long. Germline V gene data show CDR1 as DFQATT and CDR2 as SNEGSKA (reference sequence). V lost 0 bases and J 4 bases, leaving 12 bases between the germline ends. In nucleotides, the CDR3 is TGCAGTGCTAGAGACAGTCTACGCGGCACTGAAGCTTTCTTT. This gives the protein CSARDSLRGTEAFF.

The rearrangement links TRBV11-2 to TRBJ2-7; D is ambiguous. Germline CDR1 SGHAT, CDR2 FQNNGV. With 1 base removed from V and 4 bases from J, the gap between germline ends came to 14 bases. The CDR3 extends over 15 amino acids. CDR3 protein: CASSLVWRLPYEQYF. CDR3 DNA sequence: TGTGCCAGCAGCTTAGTATGGCGACTGCCATACGAGCAGTACTTC.

Only one count was recorded for this clonotype. V is TRBV2 and J is TRBJ2-7; D possibly corresponds to TRBD1 (5 bases). Germline lookup yields CDR1 SNHLY and CDR2 FYNNEI. V lost 3 bases and J lost 3, with 12 bases in between. The CDR3 extends over 14 amino acids. The CDR3 spells CASSDETAIYEQYF. For the CDR3, the DNA is TGTGCCAGCAGTGATGAGACAGCTATCTACGAGCAGTACTTC. Full variable domain (remainder filled in from reference TRBV2 and TRBJ2-7): EPEVTQTPSHQVTQMGQEVILRCVPISNHLYFYWYRQILGQKVEFLVSFYNNEISEKSEIFDDQFSVERPDGSNFTLKIRSTKLEDSAMYFCASSDETAIYEQYFGPGTRLTVT.

As to this clonotype: One base away lies a much larger clone, so this may be a sequencing read error. This chain uses TRBV29-1 with TRBJ2-3, with 9 bases lining up with TRBD1. Per the germline V gene, CDR1 is SQVTM and CDR2 is ANQGSEA. V lost 7 bases to trimming and J lost 4 bases; unmatched junction nucleotides: 6. The CDR3 contains 13 residues. The DNA of the CDR3 is TGCAGCGGGACAGGGGTGGGCTCAGATACGCAGTATTTT. Protein: CSGTGVGSDTQYF.

The chain uses TRBV19 and TRBJ2-2; D gene unclear. Germline V gives CDR1 LNHDA, CDR2 SQIVND (reference sequence). The V end was cut by 2 bases, the J end by 6 bases, with 4 bases between. This CDR3 is 12 amino acids long. The CDR3 loop reads CASSIRPGELFF. As DNA, the CDR3 is TGTGCCAGTAGTATACGTCCCGGGGAGCTGTTTTTT. The whole variable domain, remainder taken from reference TRBV19 and TRBJ2-2, is DGGITQSPKYLFRKEGQNVTLSCEQNLNHDAMYWYRQDPGQGLRLIYYSQIVNDFQKGDIAEGYSVSREKKESFPLTVTSAQKNPTAFYLCASSIRPGELFFGEGSRLTVL.

The rearrangement uses TRBV24-1 and TRBJ2-7; D may correspond to TRBD1 or TRBD2 (5 bases each). Trimming cost V 4 bases and J 2 bases, with 20 bases left between them. There are 17 residues in the CDR3. Germline CDR1 and CDR2: KGHDR and SFDVKD. As DNA, the CDR3 is TGTGCCACCAGTGAGTCGGTACATGGGGACCCCCCCTACGAGCAGTACTTC. This codes for CATSESVHGDPPYEQYF.

This clonotype was seen repeatedly, ten times or more. The rearrangement links TRBV2 to TRBJ2-7; D is unclear. The germline V gene has CDR1 SNHLY and CDR2 FYNNEI. The V and J ends lost 5 bases and 0 bases respectively, with 5 bases between them. The length of the CDR3 is 12 residues. The DNA of the CDR3 is TGTGCCAGCAGTAAGTACTCCTACGAGCAGTACTTC. Translating it yields CASSKYSYEQYF.

This clonotype has ten or more counts. The chain has TRBV7-9 and TRBJ2-3; possibly TRBD2 for D (6 bases). Germline lookup yields CDR1 SEHNR and CDR2 FQNEAQ (reference sequence). The CDR3 runs to 17 residues. The V end was cut by 5 bases, the J end by 0 bases, with 18 bases between. CDR3 loop: CASSRPGGVSSTDTQYF. CDR3 nucleotides: TGTGCCAGCAGCCGCCCCGGGGGAGTCTCTAGCACAGATACGCAGTATTTT.

The rearrangement links TRBV29-1 to TRBJ2-1; TRBD2 matches at 8 bases. CDR1 is SQVTM, CDR2 ANQGSEA, per germline. The CDR3 has 16 residues. With 5 bases clipped from V and 2 bases from J, the junction kept 11 bases outside the gene matches. Here the CDR3 DNA reads TGCAGCGTTCAACATAAGAGCGGGAGAGCCTACAATGAGCAGTTCTTC. It yields the protein CSVQHKSGRAYNEQFF.

This clonotype was seen at least ten times. This chain uses TRBV28 with TRBJ1-4, with D maybe TRBD1 (6 bases). The germline V gene has CDR1 MDHEN and CDR2 SYDVKM. The V end lost 3 bases, the J end lost 8 bases, and 13 bases lay between the germline ends. This CDR3 contains 14 residues. The CDR3 loop is CASSFRGGREKLFF. The CDR3 nucleotides read TGTGCCAGCAGTTTCAGGGGAGGTAGAGAAAAACTGTTTTTT.

About this clonotype itself: One end of the junction varies from germline; a read error may be responsible. The chain is built from TRBV2 and TRBJ1-2, with a tentative D call TRBD1 (6 bases). The germline gives CDR1 SNHLY, CDR2 FYNNEI. The CDR3 length is 13 residues. In DNA, the CDR3 is TGTTCCAGCTTGAAACAGGGACTCTATGGCTACACCTTC. Its protein product is CSSLKQGLYGYTF.

Concerning this clonotype: A clone one base away is much larger, so this may be a read error. The gene calls are TRBV6-6 and TRBJ2-5; 10 bases align to TRBD2. This CDR3 contains 18 residues. From germline, CDR1 is MNHNY and CDR2 SVGAGI (reference sequence). The CDR3 is CAGSYSWASGSRGETQYF. Here the CDR3 DNA reads TGTGCCGGCAGTTACTCGTGGGCTAGCGGGAGTCGAGGGGAGACCCAGTACTTC.

This clonotype has more than one count but fewer than ten. The genes are TRBV3-1 and TRBJ2-3, with a weak D call TRBD2 (5 bases). Germline CDR1 is LGHDT and CDR2 is YNNKEL (reference sequence). The CDR3 consists of 13 residues. Trimming left V 7 bases short and J 3 bases short, with 11 bases between. DNA for the CDR3: TGTGCCAGCAATCGGGGAGAGACAGATACGCAGTATTTT. Translation: CASNRGETDTQYF.

This clonotype has at least ten counts. The chain is built from TRBV12-3 or TRBV12-4 and TRBJ2-5, with D hard to call. The CDR3 covers 12 residues. Between the trimmed V and J ends, which lost 6 bases and 4 bases, there was a span of 9 bases. CDR3 residues: CASSPVVETQYF. The CDR3 DNA follows: TGTGCCAGCAGCCCCGTAGTAGAGACCCAGTACTTC.